This T cell receptor (beta chain) was profiled in a study of T cells in Graves' hyperthyroidism and ophthalmopathy. Regarding this clonotype: Its antigen is currently unknown.

Patients were excluded because of uncontrolled infection, other autoimmune disease, pregnancy or lactation. Using RNA transcripts as the source, TCR beta CDR3 regions were amplified. A set of HTBI primers served as the primers for a first-round RT-PCR of the TCR CDR3. TCRdb fed the multiplex PCR reads into MiXCR, producing one record per CDR3 protein. The sample records roughly 510,000 distinct CDR3 sequences, about 45% being singletons. General study points: Blood held most thyroid clonotypes expanded above 0.001 frequency. A model using 13 V-J features told ophthalmopathy apart from stable hyperthyroidism. It was a median about 6.5 months before onset that the model predicted ophthalmopathy.

V was pared by 2 bases and J by 2 bases, with 9 bases of the junction left unmatched. The germline gives CDR1 DFQATT, CDR2 SNEGSKA (reference sequence). The CDR3 has 16 amino acids. Sequencing used peripheral blood or thyroid tissue (not recorded which). This receptor was obtained from an adult woman with Graves' disease, either hyperthyroidism or ophthalmopathy (not recorded which). V gene TRBV20-1 combines with J gene TRBJ2-5; 9 bases match TRBD2. The CDR3 DNA sequence: TGCAGTGCTAGATGGGGTACTAGCGGGCGGCAAGAGACCCAGTACTTC. It translates to CSARWGTSGRQETQYF.